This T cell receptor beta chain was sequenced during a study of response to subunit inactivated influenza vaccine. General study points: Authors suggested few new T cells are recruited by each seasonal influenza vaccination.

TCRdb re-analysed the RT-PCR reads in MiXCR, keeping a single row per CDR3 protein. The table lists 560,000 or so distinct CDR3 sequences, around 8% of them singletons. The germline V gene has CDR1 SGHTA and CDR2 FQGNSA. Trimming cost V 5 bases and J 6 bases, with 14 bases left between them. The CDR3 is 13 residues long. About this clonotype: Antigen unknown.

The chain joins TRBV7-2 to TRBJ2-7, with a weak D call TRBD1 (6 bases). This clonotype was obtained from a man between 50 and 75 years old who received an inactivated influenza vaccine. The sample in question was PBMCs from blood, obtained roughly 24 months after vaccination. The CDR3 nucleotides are TGTGCCAGCAGCCGAGACTGGGGGCTCGAGCAGTACTTC. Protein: CASSRDWGLEQYF.